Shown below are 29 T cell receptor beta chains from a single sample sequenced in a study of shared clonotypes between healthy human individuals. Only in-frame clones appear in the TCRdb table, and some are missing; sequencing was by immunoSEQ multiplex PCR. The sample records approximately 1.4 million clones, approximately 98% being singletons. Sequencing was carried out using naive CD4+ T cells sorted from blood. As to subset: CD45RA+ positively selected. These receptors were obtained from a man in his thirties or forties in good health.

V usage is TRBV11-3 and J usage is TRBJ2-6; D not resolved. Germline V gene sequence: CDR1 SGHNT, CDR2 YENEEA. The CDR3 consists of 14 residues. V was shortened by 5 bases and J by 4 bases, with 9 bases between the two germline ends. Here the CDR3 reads CASSPTGGANVLTF. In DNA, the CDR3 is TGTGCCAGCAGCCCCACCGGGGGGGCCAACGTCCTGACTTTC.

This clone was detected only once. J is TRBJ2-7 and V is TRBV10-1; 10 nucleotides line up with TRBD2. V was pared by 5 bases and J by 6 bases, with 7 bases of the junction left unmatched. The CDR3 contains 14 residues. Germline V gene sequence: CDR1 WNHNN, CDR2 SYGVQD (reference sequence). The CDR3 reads CASSRVLAGGEQYF. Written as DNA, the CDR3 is TGCGCCAGCAGTCGGGTCTTAGCGGGGGGCGAGCAGTACTTC.

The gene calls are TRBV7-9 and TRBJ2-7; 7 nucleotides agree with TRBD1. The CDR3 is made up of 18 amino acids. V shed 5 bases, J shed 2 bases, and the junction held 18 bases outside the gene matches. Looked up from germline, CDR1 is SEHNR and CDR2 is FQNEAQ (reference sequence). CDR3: CASSPIGANRGLTYEQYF. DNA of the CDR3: TGTGCCAGCAGCCCGATCGGGGCTAACAGGGGTTTAACCTACGAGCAGTACTTC.

The CDR3 here is CASSLASGSASYEQYF. The DNA for the CDR3 is TGTGCCAGCAGCTTGGCTAGCGGGAGTGCGTCCTACGAGCAGTACTTC. The chain employs TRBV5-4 and TRBJ2-7; TRBD2 aligns across 10 bases. The germline V gene has CDR1 SGHNT and CDR2 YYREEE (reference sequence). The ends lost 0 bases at V and 1 base at J; junction bases unmatched: 4. The length of the CDR3 is 16 residues.

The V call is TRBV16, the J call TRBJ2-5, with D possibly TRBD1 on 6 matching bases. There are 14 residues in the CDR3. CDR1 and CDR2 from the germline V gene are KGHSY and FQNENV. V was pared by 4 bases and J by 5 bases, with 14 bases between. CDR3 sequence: CASSRRGGLETQYF. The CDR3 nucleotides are TGTGCCAGCAGCCGCCGAGGGGGTTTGGAGACCCAGTACTTC.

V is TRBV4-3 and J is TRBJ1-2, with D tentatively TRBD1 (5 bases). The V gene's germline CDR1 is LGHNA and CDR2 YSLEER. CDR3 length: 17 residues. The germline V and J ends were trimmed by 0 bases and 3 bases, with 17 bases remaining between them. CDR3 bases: TGCGCCAGCAGCCAAGATCTTCCTCGGGGGAACGACTATGGCTACACCTTC. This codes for CASSQDLPRGNDYGYTF.

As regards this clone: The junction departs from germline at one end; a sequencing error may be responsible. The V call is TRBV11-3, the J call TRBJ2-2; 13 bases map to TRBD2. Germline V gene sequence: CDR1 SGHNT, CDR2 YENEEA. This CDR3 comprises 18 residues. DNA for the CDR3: TGTGCCAGCACCTTAGGACTAGCGGGAGTGGTGGTCACCGGGGAGCTGTTTTTT. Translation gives CASTLGLAGVVVTGELFF.

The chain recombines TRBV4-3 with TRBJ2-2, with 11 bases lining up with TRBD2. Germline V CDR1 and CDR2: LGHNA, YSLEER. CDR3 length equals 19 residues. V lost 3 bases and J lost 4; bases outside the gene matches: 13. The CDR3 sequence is CASSQAEGGTSGPTGELFF. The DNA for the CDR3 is TGCGCCAGCAGCCAGGCGGAGGGCGGGACTAGCGGACCCACCGGGGAGCTGTTTTTT.

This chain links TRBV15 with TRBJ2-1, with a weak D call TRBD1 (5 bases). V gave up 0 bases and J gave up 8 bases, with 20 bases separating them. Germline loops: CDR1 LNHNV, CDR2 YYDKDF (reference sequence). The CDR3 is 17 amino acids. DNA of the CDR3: TGTGCCACCAGCAGAGATACCCCACTCGTCCGCAGGGATGAGCAGTTCTTC. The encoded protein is CATSRDTPLVRRDEQFF.

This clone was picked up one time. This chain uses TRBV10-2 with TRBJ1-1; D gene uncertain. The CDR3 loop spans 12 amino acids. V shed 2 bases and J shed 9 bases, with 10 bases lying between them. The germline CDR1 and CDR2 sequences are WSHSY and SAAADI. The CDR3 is CASSEMGDKAFF. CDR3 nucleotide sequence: TGCGCCAGCAGTGAGATGGGAGACAAAGCTTTCTTT.

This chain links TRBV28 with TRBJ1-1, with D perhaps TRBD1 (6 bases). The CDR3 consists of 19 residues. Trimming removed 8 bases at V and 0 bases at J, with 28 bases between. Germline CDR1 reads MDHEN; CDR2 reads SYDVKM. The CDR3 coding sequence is TGTGCCAGCGGAACGGCCTGGCCAGGCAAAGGGGGTATGAACACTGAAGCTTTCTTT. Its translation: CASGTAWPGKGGMNTEAFF.

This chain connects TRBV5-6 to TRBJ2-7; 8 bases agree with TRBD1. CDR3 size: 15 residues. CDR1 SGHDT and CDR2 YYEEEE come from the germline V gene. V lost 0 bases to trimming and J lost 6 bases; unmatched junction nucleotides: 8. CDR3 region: CASSLVARGQREQYF. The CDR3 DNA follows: TGTGCCAGCAGCTTGGTGGCCAGGGGGCAACGCGAGCAGTACTTC.

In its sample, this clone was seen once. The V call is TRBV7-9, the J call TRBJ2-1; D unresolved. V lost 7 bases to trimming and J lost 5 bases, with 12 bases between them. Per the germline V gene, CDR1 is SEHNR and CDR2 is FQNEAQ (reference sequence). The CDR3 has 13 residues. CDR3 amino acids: CASTVLSHNEQFF. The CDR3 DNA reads TGTGCCAGCACCGTTCTGTCTCACAATGAGCAGTTCTTC. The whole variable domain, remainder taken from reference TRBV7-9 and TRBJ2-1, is DTGVSQNPRHKITKRGQNVTFRCDPISEHNRLYWYRQTLGQGPEFLTYFQNEAQLEKSRLLSDRFSAERPKGSFSTLEIQRTEQGDSAMYLCASTVLSHNEQFFGPGTRLTVL.

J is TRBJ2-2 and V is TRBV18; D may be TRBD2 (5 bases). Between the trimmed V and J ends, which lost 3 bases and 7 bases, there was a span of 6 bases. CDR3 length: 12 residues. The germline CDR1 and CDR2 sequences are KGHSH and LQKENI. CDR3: CASSPGIGELFF. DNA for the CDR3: TGTGCCAGCTCACCCGGGATCGGGGAGCTGTTTTTT. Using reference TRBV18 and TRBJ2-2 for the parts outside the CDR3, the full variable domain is NAGVMQNPRHLVRRRGQEARLRCSPMKGHSHVYWYRQLPEEGLKFMVYLQKENIIDESGMPKERFSAEFPKEGPSILRIQQVVRGDSAAYFCASSPGIGELFFGEGSRLTVL.

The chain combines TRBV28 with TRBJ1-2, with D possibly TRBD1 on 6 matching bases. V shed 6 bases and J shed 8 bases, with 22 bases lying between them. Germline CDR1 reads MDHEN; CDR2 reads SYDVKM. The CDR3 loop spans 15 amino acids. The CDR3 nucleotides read TGTGCCAGCAGGGCCTCGGGCAGAGGGGGAGGAGGCTACACCTTC. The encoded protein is CASRASGRGGGGYTF.

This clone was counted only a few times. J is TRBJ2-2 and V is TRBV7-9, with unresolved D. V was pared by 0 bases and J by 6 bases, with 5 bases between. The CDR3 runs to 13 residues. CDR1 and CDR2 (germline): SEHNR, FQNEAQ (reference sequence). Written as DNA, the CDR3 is TGTGCCAGCAGCTTAGCAGGGCCCGGGGAGCTGTTTTTT. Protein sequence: CASSLAGPGELFF.

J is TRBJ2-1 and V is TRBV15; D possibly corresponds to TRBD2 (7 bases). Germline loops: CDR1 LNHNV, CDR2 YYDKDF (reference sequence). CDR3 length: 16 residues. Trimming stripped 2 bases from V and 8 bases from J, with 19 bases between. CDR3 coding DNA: TGTGCCACCAGCAGAAGTCAGAGAGGGGGGAGGGATGAGCAGTTCTTC. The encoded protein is CATSRSQRGGRDEQFF.

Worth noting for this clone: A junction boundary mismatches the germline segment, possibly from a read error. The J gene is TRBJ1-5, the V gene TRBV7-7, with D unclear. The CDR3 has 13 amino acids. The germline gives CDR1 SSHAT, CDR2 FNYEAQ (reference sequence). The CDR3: CASSLEDGQPQHF. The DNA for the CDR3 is TGTGCTAGCAGCTTAGAAGATGGTCAGCCCCAGCATTTT.

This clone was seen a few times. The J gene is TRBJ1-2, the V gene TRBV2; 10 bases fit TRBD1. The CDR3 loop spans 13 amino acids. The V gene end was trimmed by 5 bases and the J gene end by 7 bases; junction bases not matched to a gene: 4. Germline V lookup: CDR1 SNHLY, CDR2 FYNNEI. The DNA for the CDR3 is TGTGCCAGCAGTAGGGGACAGGGGATTGGCTACACCTTC. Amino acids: CASSRGQGIGYTF. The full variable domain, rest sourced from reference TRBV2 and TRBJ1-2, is EPEVTQTPSHQVTQMGQEVILRCVPISNHLYFYWYRQILGQKVEFLVSFYNNEISEKSEIFDDQFSVERPDGSNFTLKIRSTKLEDSAMYFCASSRGQGIGYTFGSGTRLTVV.

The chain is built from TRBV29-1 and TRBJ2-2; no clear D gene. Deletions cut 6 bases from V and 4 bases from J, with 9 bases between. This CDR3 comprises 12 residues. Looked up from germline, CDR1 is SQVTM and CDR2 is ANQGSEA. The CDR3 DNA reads TGCAGCGTGGGCCGCTCCACCGGGGAGCTGTTTTTT. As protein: CSVGRSTGELFF.

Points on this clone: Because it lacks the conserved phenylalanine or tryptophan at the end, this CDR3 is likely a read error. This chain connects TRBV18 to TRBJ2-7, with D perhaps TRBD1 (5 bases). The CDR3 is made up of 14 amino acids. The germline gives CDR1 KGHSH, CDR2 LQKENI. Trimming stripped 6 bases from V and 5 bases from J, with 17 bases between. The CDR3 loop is CASSPKTGVDEQYL. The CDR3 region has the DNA TGTGCCAGCTCGCCCAAAACAGGCGTCGACGAGCAGTACTTG.

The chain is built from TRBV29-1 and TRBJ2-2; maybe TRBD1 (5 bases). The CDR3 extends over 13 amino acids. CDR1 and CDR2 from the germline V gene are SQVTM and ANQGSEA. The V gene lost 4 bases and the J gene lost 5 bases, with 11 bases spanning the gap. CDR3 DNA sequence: TGCAGCGTTGGCGTCAGGGCGACCGGGGAGCTGTTTTTT. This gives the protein CSVGVRATGELFF.

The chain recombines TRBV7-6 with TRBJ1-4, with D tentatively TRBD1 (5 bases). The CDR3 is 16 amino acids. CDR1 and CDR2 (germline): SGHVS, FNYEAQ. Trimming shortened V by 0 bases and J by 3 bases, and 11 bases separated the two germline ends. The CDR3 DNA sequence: TGTGCCAGCAGCTTAGCGACGGGACGTTCTAATGAAAAACTGTTTTTT. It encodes CASSLATGRSNEKLFF.

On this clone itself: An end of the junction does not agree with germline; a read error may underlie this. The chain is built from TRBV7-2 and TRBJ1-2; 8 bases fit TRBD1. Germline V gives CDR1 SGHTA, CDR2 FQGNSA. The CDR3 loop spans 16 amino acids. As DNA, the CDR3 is TGTGCCAGCAGCATAGCCGTAGGACAGGGAAGCTATGGCTACACCTTC. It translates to CASSIAVGQGSYGYTF.

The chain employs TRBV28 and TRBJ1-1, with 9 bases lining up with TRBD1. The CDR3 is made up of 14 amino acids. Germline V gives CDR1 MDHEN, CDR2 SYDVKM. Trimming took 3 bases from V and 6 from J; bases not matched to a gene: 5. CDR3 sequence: CASSLIDRGAEAFF. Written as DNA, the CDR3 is TGTGCCAGCAGTTTGATAGACAGGGGGGCTGAAGCTTTCTTT. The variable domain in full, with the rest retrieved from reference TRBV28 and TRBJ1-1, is DVKVTQSSRYLVKRTGEKVFLECVQDMDHENMFWYRQDPGLGLRLIYFSYDVKMKEKGDIPEGYSVSREKKERFSLILESASTNQTSMYLCASSLIDRGAEAFFGQGTRLTVV.

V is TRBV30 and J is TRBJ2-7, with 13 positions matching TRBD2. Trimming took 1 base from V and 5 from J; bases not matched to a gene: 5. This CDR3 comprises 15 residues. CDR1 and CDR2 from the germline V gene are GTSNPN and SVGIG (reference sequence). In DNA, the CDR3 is TGTGCCTGGAGTGCCGGACTAGCGGGAGAGGACGAGCAGTACTTC. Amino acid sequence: CAWSAGLAGEDEQYF.

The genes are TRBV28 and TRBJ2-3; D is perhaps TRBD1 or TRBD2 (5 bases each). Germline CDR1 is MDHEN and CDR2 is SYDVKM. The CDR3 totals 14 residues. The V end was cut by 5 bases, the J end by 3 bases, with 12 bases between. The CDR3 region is CASSLGPGTDTQYF. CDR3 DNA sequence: TGTGCCAGCAGTCTGGGACCAGGGACAGATACGCAGTATTTT.

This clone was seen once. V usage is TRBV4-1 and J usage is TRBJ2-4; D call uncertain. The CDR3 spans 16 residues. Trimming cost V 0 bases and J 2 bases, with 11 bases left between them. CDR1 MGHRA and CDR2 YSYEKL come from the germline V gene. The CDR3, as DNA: TGCGCCAGCAGCCAAGAGGAAGGGTTTACCAAAAACATTCAGTACTTC. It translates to CASSQEEGFTKNIQYF.

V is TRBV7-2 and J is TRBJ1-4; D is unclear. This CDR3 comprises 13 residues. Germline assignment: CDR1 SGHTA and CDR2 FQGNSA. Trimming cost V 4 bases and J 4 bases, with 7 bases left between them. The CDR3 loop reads CASSYRGNEKLFF. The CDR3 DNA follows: TGTGCCAGCAGCTACCGGGGTAATGAAAAACTGTTTTTT. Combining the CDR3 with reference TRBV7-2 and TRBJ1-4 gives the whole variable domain GAGVSQSPSNKVTEKGKDVELRCDPISGHTALYWYRQSLGQGLEFLIYFQGNSAPDKSGLPSDRFSAERTGGSVSTLTIQRTQQEDSAVYLCASSYRGNEKLFFGSGTQLSVL.